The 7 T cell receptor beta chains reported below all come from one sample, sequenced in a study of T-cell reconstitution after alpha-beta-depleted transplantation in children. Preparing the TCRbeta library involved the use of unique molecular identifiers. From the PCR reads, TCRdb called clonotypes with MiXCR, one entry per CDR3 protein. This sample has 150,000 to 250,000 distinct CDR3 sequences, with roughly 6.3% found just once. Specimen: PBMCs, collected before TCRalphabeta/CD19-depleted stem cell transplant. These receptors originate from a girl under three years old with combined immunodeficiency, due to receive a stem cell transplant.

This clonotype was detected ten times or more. The CDR3 protein is CASSQVYSGSYGYTF. The CDR3 DNA sequence: TGTGCCAGCAGCCAAGTCTATAGCGGATCATATGGCTACACCTTC. This rearrangement joins TRBV4-2 to TRBJ1-2; unclear D gene. The CDR3 length is 15 residues. Germline V CDR1 and CDR2: LGHNA, YNFKEQ. V lost 1 base to trimming and J lost 5 bases, with 14 bases between them.

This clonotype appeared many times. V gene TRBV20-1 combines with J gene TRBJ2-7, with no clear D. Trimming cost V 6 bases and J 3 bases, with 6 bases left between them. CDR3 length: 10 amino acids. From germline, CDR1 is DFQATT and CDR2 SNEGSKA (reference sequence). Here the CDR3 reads CSANNYEQYF. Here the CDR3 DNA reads TGCAGTGCCAACAACTACGAGCAGTACTTC.

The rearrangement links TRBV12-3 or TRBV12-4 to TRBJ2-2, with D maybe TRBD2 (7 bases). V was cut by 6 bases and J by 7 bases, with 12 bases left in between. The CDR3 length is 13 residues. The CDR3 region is CASREGGGGELFF. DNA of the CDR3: TGTGCCAGCAGGGAGGGGGGGGGCGGGGAGCTGTTTTTT.

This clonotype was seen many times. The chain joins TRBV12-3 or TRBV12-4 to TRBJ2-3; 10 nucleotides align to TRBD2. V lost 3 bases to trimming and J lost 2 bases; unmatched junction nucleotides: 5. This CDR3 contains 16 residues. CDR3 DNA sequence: TGTGCCAGCAGTTTTCTAGCGGGGGCGTACACAGATACGCAGTATTTT. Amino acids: CASSFLAGAYTDTQYF.

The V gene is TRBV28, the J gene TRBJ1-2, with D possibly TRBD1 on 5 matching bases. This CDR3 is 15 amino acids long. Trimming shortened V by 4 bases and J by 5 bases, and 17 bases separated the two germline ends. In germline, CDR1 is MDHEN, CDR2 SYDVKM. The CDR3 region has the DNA TGTGCCAGCAGTTCCGACAGAGCCCGTCGTTATGGCTACACCTTC. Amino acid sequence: CASSSDRARRYGYTF.

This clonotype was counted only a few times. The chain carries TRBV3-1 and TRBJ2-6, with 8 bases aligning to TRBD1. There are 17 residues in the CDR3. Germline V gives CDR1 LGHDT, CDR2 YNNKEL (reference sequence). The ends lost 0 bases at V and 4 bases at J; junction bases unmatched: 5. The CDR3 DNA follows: TGTGCCAGCAGCCAAGAGGACAGGGAATACGGGGCCAACGTCCTGACTTTC. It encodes CASSQEDREYGANVLTF.

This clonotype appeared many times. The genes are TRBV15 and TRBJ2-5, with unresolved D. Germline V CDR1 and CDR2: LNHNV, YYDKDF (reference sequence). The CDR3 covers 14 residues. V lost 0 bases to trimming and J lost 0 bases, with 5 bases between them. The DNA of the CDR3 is TGTGCCACCAGCAGAGATCGATACCAAGAGACCCAGTACTTC. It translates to CATSRDRYQETQYF. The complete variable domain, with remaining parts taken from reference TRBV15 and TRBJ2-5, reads DAMVIQNPRYQVTQFGKPVTLSCSQTLNHNVMYWYQQKSSQAPKLLFHYYDKDFNNEADTPDNFQSRRPNTSFCFLDIRSPGLGDTAMYLCATSRDRYQETQYFGPGTRLLVL.